This T cell receptor (beta chain) appears in the sequencing data of a study of a mutant IDH1 vaccine in newly diagnosed glioma. Between the trimmed V and J ends, which lost 2 bases and 4 bases, there was a span of 11 bases. Germline values: CDR1 MDHEN, CDR2 SYDVKM. The CDR3 extends over 15 amino acids. Here immunoSEQ multiplex PCR was the method, and the copy in TCRdb shows in-frame clones only, minus some. This repertoire shows more than 30,000 clones, roughly 87% found once; its top ten account for roughly 2%. As to this clone: Antigen: not known.

Time point described: week 47, end of study. Each dose of the vaccine consisted of 300 ug of mutant IDH1 20-mer peptide, with topical imiquimod. Eight vaccine doses were administered to patients at weeks 1, 3, 5, 7, 11, 15, 19 and 23. The receptor was derived from a man in his forties with glioma. This chain connects TRBV28 to TRBJ1-4; possible D gene TRBD1, 5 bases. The sample here was PBMCs, taken from a glioma patient whose treatment included an IDH1 peptide vaccine. The CDR3 DNA is TGTGCCAGCAGTTTAACGACAGAAAGTAATGAAAAACTGTTTTTT. It yields the protein CASSLTTESNEKLFF.